This T cell receptor beta chain was found in a study of blood T cell repertoires in COVID-19. Study information: Some COVID-19 samples were acute and others convalescent; all came from the United States, Italy and Spain. PBMCs, B-cell-depleted T cells, or T cells were the source of the cDNA or gDNA that made up the material.

The V and J ends lost 0 bases and 4 bases respectively, with 10 bases between them. The CDR3 sequence is 14 residues long. CDR1 SGDLS and CDR2 YYNGEE come from the germline V gene. As handled by the study authors: The authors estimated nucleated cell counts from reference gene primer amplification. Generated by immunoSEQ multiplex PCR, the TCRdb table keeps only in-frame clones and is missing some. V and J calls and clone size come straight from that table; D and trimming were deduced from the DNA. Found here are around 100,000 clones, 80% to 90% of them singletons; the top ten hold about 34%. The sequenced material came from peripheral blood. This receptor was obtained from a woman older than 75 with acute or convalescent COVID-19. This chain links TRBV9 with TRBJ1-2, with TRBD1 as a possible D gene (5 bases). CDR3 nucleotide sequence: TGTGCCAGCAGCGTAGCTGTCGACAGCTATGGCTACACCTTC. This gives the protein CASSVAVDSYGYTF.